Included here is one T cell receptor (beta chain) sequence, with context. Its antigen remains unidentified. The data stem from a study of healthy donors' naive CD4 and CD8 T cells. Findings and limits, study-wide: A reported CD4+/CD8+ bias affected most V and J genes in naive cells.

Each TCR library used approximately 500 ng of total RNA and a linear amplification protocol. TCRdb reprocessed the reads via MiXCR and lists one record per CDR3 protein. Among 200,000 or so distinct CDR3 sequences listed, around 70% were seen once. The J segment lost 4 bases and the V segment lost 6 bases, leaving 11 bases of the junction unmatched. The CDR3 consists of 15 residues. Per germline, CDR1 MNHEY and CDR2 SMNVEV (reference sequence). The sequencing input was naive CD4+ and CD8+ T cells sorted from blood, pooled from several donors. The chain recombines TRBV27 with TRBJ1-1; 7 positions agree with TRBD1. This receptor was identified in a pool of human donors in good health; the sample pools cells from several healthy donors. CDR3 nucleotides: TGTGCCAGCAGCATGCACGAGGGACAGAGCACTGAAGCTTTCTTT. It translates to CASSMHEGQSTEAFF.